This T cell receptor (beta chain) was obtained from a study of T-cell memory formation after mild COVID-19. One entry per CDR3 protein results from TCRdb running MiXCR on the 5' RACE reads. The profile shows about 500,000 distinct CDR3 sequences, about a fifth of them singletons. Germline assignment: CDR1 SGHRS and CDR2 YFSETQ. The V gene lost 1 base and the J gene lost 2 bases, with 13 bases spanning the gap. The CDR3 has 15 amino acids. This clonotype was observed a handful of times. This clonotype was obtained from an adult woman who had mild COVID-19 (a few samples of this study predate the infection). Cell type and time point are not known. Material for sequencing was PBMCs or a T cell subset sorted from them (not recorded which). The rearrangement links TRBV5-1 to TRBJ2-7; a weak D match, TRBD1 (6 bases). The CDR3 coding sequence is TGCGCCAGCAGCTTGAGCTCGCCAGGGGCCTACGAGCAGTACTTC. Amino acids: CASSLSSPGAYEQYF.